This T cell receptor (beta chain) came from a study of blood T cell repertoires in COVID-19. Repertoires were generated with immunoSEQ multiplex PCR, while TCRdb's copy carries only in-frame clones and drops some. The data show about 150,000 clones, approximately 84% seen once. Material for sequencing was peripheral blood. The receptor's source is a woman in her sixties or seventies with COVID-19, enrolled during active disease.

CDR3 sequence reads: CAWRTGSGNTIYF. The CDR3 DNA sequence: TGTGCCTGGAGGACAGGCTCTGGAAACACCATATATTTT. The J gene is TRBJ1-3, the V gene TRBV30, with a tentative D call TRBD1 (6 bases). This CDR3 has 13 residues. Trimming removed 3 bases from V and 0 bases from J, with 6 bases in between. The germline V gene has CDR1 GTSNPN and CDR2 SVGIG (reference sequence).